These T cell receptor beta chains were read from a single sample in a study of blood T cell repertoires in COVID-19. Libraries were prepared by immunoSEQ multiplex PCR; TCRdb keeps only in-frame clonotypes and omits some of them. The sample records approximately 76,000 clones, 83% being singletons. The sequenced material came from peripheral blood. The receptor set was obtained from an elderly man with active or convalescent COVID-19. The CDR3 runs from the conserved cysteine through the conserved F or W. Each record gives: clone size, V gene, D gene, J gene, CDR3 protein, CDR3 DNA. D genes are given only for firm matches. Clone size, where shown, is once, few, many, or a class for clones that have expanded.

size: .
V: TRBV30
D: TRBD1
J: TRBJ2-5
CDR3: CAWGVGQQETQYF
DNA: TGTGCCTGGGGGGTGGGACAGCAAGAGACCCAGTACTTC

size: .
V: TRBV9
D: .
J: TRBJ1-1
CDR3: CASSTRFGDLRSTEAFF
DNA: TGTGCCAGCAGCACCCGATTCGGAGACTTGAGGAGCACTGAAGCTTTCTTT

size: .
V: TRBV7-8
D: TRBD1
J: TRBJ1-6
CDR3: CASSLTIGTGTYNSPLHF
DNA: TGTGCCAGCAGCTTAACCATCGGGACAGGGACCTATAATTCACCCCTCCACTTT

size: once
V: TRBV7-9
D: .
J: TRBJ2-7
CDR3: CASSFSSYEQYF
DNA: TGTGCCAGCAGCTTCAGTTCCTACGAGCAGTACTTC

size: .
V: TRBV27
D: TRBD2
J: TRBJ2-2
CDR3: CASSFLAGGPLAAGELFF
DNA: TGTGCCAGCAGTTTTCTAGCGGGAGGGCCTTTGGCAGCCGGGGAGCTGTTTTTT

size: .
V: TRBV11-2
D: .
J: TRBJ1-3
CDR3: CASSPEGGRNTIYF
DNA: TGTGCCAGCAGCCCTGAAGGGGGTCGAAACACCATATATTTT

size: .
V: TRBV12-5
D: .
J: TRBJ2-3
CDR3: CASGTSTDTQYF
DNA: TGTGCTAGTGGAACTAGCACAGATACGCAGTATTTT

size: .
V: TRBV2
D: .
J: TRBJ1-1
CDR3: CASSGDTITEAFF
DNA: TGTGCCAGCAGTGGGGACACGATCACTGAAGCTTTCTTT

size: few
V: TRBV28
D: .
J: TRBJ1-2
CDR3: CASSLFLGRDGYTF
DNA: TGTGCCAGCAGTTTATTCTTGGGGAGGGATGGCTACACCTTC

size: .
V: TRBV7-3
D: .
J: TRBJ2-3
CDR3: CASSLIPSDATDTQYF
DNA: TGTGCCAGCAGCTTAATCCCTAGCGACGCCACAGATACGCAGTATTTT

size: few
V: TRBV2
D: TRBD2
J: TRBJ2-5
CDR3: CASTQGGLGGSQYF
DNA: TGTGCCAGCACCCAAGGAGGCCTGGGCGGGAGCCAGTACTTC